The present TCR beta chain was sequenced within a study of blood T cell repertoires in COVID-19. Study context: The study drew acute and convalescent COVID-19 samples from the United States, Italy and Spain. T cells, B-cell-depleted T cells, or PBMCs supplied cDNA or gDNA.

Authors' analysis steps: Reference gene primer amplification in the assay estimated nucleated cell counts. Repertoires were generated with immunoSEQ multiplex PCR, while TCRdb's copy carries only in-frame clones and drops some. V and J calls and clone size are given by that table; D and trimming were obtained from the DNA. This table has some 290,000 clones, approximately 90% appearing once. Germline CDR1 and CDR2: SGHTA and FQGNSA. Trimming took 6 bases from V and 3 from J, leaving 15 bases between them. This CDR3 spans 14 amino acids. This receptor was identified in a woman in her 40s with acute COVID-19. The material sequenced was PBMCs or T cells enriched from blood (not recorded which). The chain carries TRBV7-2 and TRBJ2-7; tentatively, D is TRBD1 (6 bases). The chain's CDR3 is CASRPGTRIYEQYF. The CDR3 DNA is TGTGCCAGCAGGCCCGGGACAAGGATCTACGAGCAGTACTTC.